The 4 T cell receptor beta chains below all came from one sample that was sequenced in a study of post-analysis software for immune sequencing data. Study-level points and caveats: A handful of TRBV segments appeared more often in patients than in controls, and TRBV5-6, TRBV5-1 and TRBV20-1 were among these.

Unique molecular identifiers featured in each of the TCR beta cDNA libraries. TCRdb re-analysed the PCR reads in MiXCR, keeping a single row per CDR3 protein. The repertoire holds around 400,000 distinct CDR3 sequences, less than 40% seen once, with 13% in the top ten. Their antigen targets remain unknown. Sequenced: blood. The receptors stem from a girl aged 5-17 years with multiple sclerosis.

This clonotype was seen only a few times. This CDR3 is CASSNYGGLQETQYF. The CDR3 DNA follows: TGTGCCAGCAGTAACTACGGGGGGCTCCAAGAGACCCAGTACTTC. The genes are TRBV12-3 or TRBV12-4 and TRBJ2-5; D may be TRBD2 (7 bases). The CDR3 is 15 residues long. With 5 bases removed from V and 1 base from J, the gap between germline ends came to 14 bases.

This clonotype showed up just a few times. The chain is built from TRBV5-5 and TRBJ2-5, with TRBD2 matching over 7 bases. The V gene end was trimmed by 0 bases and the J gene end by 2 bases; junction bases not matched to a gene: 4. Germline V lookup: CDR1 SGHKS, CDR2 YYEKEE (reference sequence). The CDR3 is 15 amino acids. CDR3 protein: CASSLGASGQETQYF. CDR3 bases: TGTGCCAGCAGCTTGGGGGCTAGCGGACAAGAGACCCAGTACTTC.

Comment on this clonotype: This may come from a read error, since a much larger clone is one base off. The rearrangement uses TRBV29-1 and TRBJ2-4; a possible D gene is TRBD1 (5 bases). The germline gives CDR1 SQVTM, CDR2 ANQGSEA. The length of the CDR3 is 11 residues. The CDR3 nucleotides are TGCAGCGTTGGTGGATTGGACATTCGGTACTTC. Translated, it gives CSVGGLDIRYF.

The J gene is TRBJ2-7, the V gene TRBV4-1, with 7 bases lining up with TRBD1. This CDR3 spans 15 amino acids. Losses at the gene ends were 4 bases for V and 0 bases for J; bases not matched to a gene: 6. Germline CDR1 is MGHRA and CDR2 is YSYEKL. CDR3 in DNA: TGCGCCAGCAGCCCAGGGGACAGTTCCTCCTACGAGCAGTACTTC. Encoded protein: CASSPGDSSSYEQYF.